These 11 T cell receptor beta chains share one sample of origin, sequenced in a study of blood T cell repertoires in COVID-19. Here immunoSEQ multiplex PCR was the method, and the copy in TCRdb shows in-frame clones only, minus some. This table holds approximately 130,000 clones, roughly 79% found once. The sample comprised peripheral blood. These receptors were taken from a human donor in a cohort sampled during active COVID-19.

This chain uses TRBV5-4 with TRBJ2-5; TRBD2 is a possible D gene (5 bases). There are 16 residues in the CDR3. V was shortened by 4 bases and J by 4 bases, with 20 bases between the two germline ends. Germline CDR1 and CDR2: SGHNT and YYREEE (reference sequence). The CDR3 sequence: CASSPPPGREGETQYF. CDR3 bases: TGTGCCAGCAGCCCCCCGCCCGGTCGAGAGGGAGAGACCCAGTACTTC. The entire variable domain, with the rest obtained from reference TRBV5-4 and TRBJ2-5, is as follows: ETGVTQSPTHLIKTRGQQVTLRCSSQSGHNTVSWYQQALGQGPQFIFQYYREEENGRGNFPPRFSGLQFPNYSSELNVNALELDDSALYLCASSPPPGREGETQYFGPGTRLLVL.

The rearrangement uses TRBV6-1 and TRBJ2-1; 8 positions agree with TRBD2. The CDR3 is 16 residues long. Germline V gene lookup returns CDR1 MNHNS and CDR2 SASEGT. The ends lost 4 bases at V and 3 bases at J; junction bases unmatched: 8. The CDR3 nucleotides read TGTGCCAGCAGTGCGGGGGGGGCGCTTTTCTACAATGAGCAGTTCTTC. Encoded protein: CASSAGGALFYNEQFF.

CDR3 sequence (DNA): TGCGCCAGCAGGAACATTACTACAGGGGTGAGCTCCTACGAGCAGTACTTC. This sequence encodes CASRNITTGVSSYEQYF. The V and J genes are TRBV23-1 and TRBJ2-7; 7 positions match TRBD1. TRBV23-1 is filed as an ORF, its function uncertain. The CDR3 consists of 17 residues. J gave up 0 bases and V 6 bases, and 14 bases lay outside the gene matches.

The chain recombines TRBV27 with TRBJ2-2; 9 bases fit TRBD2. This CDR3 region has 16 residues. Per germline, CDR1 MNHEY and CDR2 SMNVEV (reference sequence). The junction had 2 bases not matched to a gene; V was cut back by 2 bases and J by 1 base. The DNA for the CDR3 is TGTGCCAGCAGTTTACGTAGCGGGAGGAACACCGGGGAGCTGTTTTTT. The encoded protein is CASSLRSGRNTGELFF.

The gene calls are TRBV6-2 or TRBV6-3 and TRBJ2-1; the match to TRBD1 covers 12 bases. The CDR3 is 14 amino acids. Germline CDR1 and CDR2: MNHEY and SVGEGT. J was trimmed by 9 bases and V by 6 bases; bases with no gene match: 6. DNA for the CDR3: TGTGCCAGCAGCCGGGACAGGGGGCTATCTGAGCAGTTCTTC. Its translation is CASSRDRGLSEQFF.

This clone was seen a single time. The rearrangement joins TRBV3-1 (or the pseudogene TRBV3-2) to TRBJ2-1; TRBD2 matches at 8 bases. V was pared by 1 base and J by 11 bases, with 13 bases of the junction left unmatched. This CDR3 region has 16 residues. Germline V gene sequence: CDR1 LGHDT, CDR2 YNNKEL (reference sequence). CDR3 sequence (DNA): TGTGCCAGCAGCCAAGGAGGCGCGGGGGGCTGGGGGAAGCAGTTCTTC. As protein: CASSQGGAGGWGKQFF.

The chain employs TRBV19 and TRBJ2-5; 12 bases align to TRBD2. CDR1 and CDR2 from the germline V gene are LNHDA and SQIVND (reference sequence). Trimming removed 4 bases from V and 5 bases from J; junction bases left unmatched: 8. There are 16 residues in the CDR3. The DNA for the CDR3 is TGTGCCAGTAGTACCTTACTAGCGGGAGGTCCTGAGACCCAGTACTTC. Its protein product is CASSTLLAGGPETQYF.

The sample holds a few counts of this clone. This chain uses TRBV5-1 with TRBJ2-5, with TRBD1 identical over 8 bases. Germline values: CDR1 SGHRS, CDR2 YFSETQ. Trimming at V came to 4 bases and at J to 4 bases, leaving 6 bases not matched to a gene. The CDR3 spans 14 residues. In nucleotides, the CDR3 is TGCGCCAGCAGCCCGGGACAGGCCCCAGAGACCCAGTACTTC. Its protein is CASSPGQAPETQYF.

The chain couples TRBV11-2 to TRBJ2-5, with a tentative D call TRBD2 (5 bases). The CDR3 is 16 residues long. Germline V gene lookup returns CDR1 SGHAT and CDR2 FQNNGV. The V end lost 0 bases, the J end lost 8 bases, and 19 bases lay between the germline ends. CDR3 bases: TGTGCCAGCAGCTTAGATTCGGGCGGGTTGTCTGACACCCAGTACTTC. This encodes CASSLDSGGLSDTQYF.

The chain employs TRBV6-5 and TRBJ2-7, with D perhaps TRBD2 (5 bases). Germline V gene data show CDR1 as MNHEY and CDR2 as SVGAGI. Trimming pared 4 bases from V and 2 bases from J, leaving 18 bases between. The length of the CDR3 is 16 residues. CDR3 residues: CASSLRSSTVPYEQYF. In DNA form, the CDR3 reads TGTGCCAGCAGTTTACGTTCTAGCACGGTCCCCTACGAGCAGTACTTC.

V is TRBV11-2 and J is TRBJ2-7; the match to TRBD1 covers 10 bases. The germline CDR1 and CDR2 sequences are SGHAT and FQNNGV. The CDR3 is 14 amino acids. Trimming removed 3 bases from V and 3 bases from J; junction bases left unmatched: 2. The CDR3 here is CASSFRDRGYEQYF. CDR3 nucleotides: TGTGCCAGCAGCTTCCGGGACAGGGGCTACGAGCAGTACTTC.